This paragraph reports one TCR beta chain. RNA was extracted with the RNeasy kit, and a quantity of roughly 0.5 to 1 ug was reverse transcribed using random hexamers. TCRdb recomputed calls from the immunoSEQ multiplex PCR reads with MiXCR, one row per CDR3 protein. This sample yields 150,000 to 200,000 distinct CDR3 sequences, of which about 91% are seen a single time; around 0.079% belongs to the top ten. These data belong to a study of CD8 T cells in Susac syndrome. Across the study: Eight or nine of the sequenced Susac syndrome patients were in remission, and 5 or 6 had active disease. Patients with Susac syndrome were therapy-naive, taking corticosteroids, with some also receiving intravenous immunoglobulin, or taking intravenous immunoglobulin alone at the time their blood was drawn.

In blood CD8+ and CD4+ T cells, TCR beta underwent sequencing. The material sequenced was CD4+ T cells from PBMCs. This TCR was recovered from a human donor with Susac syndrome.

CDR3 in DNA: TGTGCCGCGGCATCTGCCGGGGGCTCCTACAATGAGCAGTTCTTC. This encodes CAAASAGGSYNEQFF. The rearrangement links TRBV28 to TRBJ2-1, with D possibly being TRBD2 (6 bases). The CDR3 has 15 residues. V was pared by 11 bases and J by 0 bases, with 17 bases between. Germline assignment: CDR1 MDHEN and CDR2 SYDVKM.